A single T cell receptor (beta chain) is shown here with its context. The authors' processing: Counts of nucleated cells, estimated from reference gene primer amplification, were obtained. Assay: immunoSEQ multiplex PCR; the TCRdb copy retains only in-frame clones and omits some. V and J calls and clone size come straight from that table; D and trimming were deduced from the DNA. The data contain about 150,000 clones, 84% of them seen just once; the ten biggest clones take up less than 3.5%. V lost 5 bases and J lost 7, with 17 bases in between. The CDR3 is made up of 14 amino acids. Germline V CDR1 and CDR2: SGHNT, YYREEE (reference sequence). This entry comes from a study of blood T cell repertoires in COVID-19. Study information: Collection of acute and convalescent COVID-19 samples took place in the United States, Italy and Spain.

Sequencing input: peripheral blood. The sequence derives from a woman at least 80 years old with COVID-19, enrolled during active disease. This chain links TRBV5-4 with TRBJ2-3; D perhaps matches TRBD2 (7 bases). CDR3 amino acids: CASRRGGELNTQYF. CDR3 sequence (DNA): TGTGCCAGCAGGAGGGGGGGGGAGTTGAATACGCAGTATTTT.